The 24 T cell receptor beta chains in this list originate from one sample, sequenced in a study of early T cells in non-severe SARS-CoV-2 infection. One entry per CDR3 protein, called by TCRdb with MiXCR from the 5' RACE reads. This table has about 64,000 distinct CDR3 sequences, 18% appearing once. The material sequenced was whole blood, taken at baseline. The receptor set was obtained from an adult who was a healthcare worker with PCR-confirmed SARS-CoV-2 infection or an uninfected control (not recorded which).

The chain employs TRBV5-1 and TRBJ2-1; D ambiguous. With 0 bases removed from V and 2 bases from J, the gap between germline ends came to 12 bases. Per germline, CDR1 SGHRS and CDR2 YFSETQ. This CDR3 comprises 16 residues. CDR3 sequence: CASSLARQVTYNEQFF. The CDR3 DNA reads TGCGCCAGCAGCTTGGCCCGCCAGGTTACCTACAATGAGCAGTTCTTC.

The V and J genes are TRBV29-1 and TRBJ2-3; D remains unclear. The V gene's germline CDR1 is SQVTM and CDR2 ANQGSEA. Trimming pared 4 bases from V and 1 base from J, leaving 9 bases between. The CDR3 covers 13 residues. The CDR3 here is CSVVVVGTDTQYF. The CDR3 coding sequence is TGCAGCGTTGTCGTGGTAGGCACAGATACGCAGTATTTT.

The chain carries TRBV7-6 and TRBJ2-2; tentative D call: TRBD1 (6 bases). The CDR3 runs to 15 residues. The V end lost 3 bases, the J end lost 8 bases, and 16 bases lay between the germline ends. CDR1 and CDR2 (germline): SGHVS, FNYEAQ. CDR3 amino acids: CASSFNRVTAGELFF. The CDR3 DNA reads as TGTGCCAGCAGCTTTAACAGGGTGACTGCTGGGGAGCTGTTTTTT.

V is TRBV15 and J is TRBJ2-7; no firm D call. Trimming removed 0 bases from V and 4 bases from J, with 13 bases in between. Germline assignment: CDR1 LNHNV and CDR2 YYDKDF (reference sequence). The CDR3 covers 15 residues. This chain's CDR3 is CATSRDPATTYEQYF. CDR3 in DNA: TGTGCCACCAGCAGAGATCCGGCCACAACTTACGAGCAGTACTTC.

J is TRBJ1-6 and V is TRBV20-1, with a weak D call TRBD1 (5 bases). There are 16 residues in the CDR3. Germline V CDR1 and CDR2: DFQATT, SNEGSKA (reference sequence). The V end lost 1 base, the J end lost 9 bases, and 19 bases lay between the germline ends. The CDR3: CSARGFTVGAGSPLHF. The CDR3 bases are TGCAGTGCTAGAGGTTTCACGGTCGGGGCAGGTTCACCCCTCCACTTT.

The gene calls are TRBV20-1 and TRBJ2-1, with unresolved D. This CDR3 contains 11 residues. The V end was cut by 3 bases, the J end by 7 bases, with 7 bases between. The germline gives CDR1 DFQATT, CDR2 SNEGSKA (reference sequence). The CDR3 reads CSASRLNEQFF. In DNA, the CDR3 is TGCAGTGCTAGTCGGCTGAATGAGCAGTTCTTC.

This clonotype is a singleton in its sample. The junction differs from germline at one of its ends, possibly a read error. This sequence joins TRBV7-8 and TRBJ2-2; weak D call: TRBD1 (5 bases). In germline, CDR1 is SGHVS, CDR2 FQNEAQ. CDR3 size: 15 residues. The CDR3 DNA follows: TGTGCCAGCGGCTTCAGGGTACCGAACACCGGGGAGCTGTTTTTT. Its protein product is CASGFRVPNTGELFF.

The chain employs TRBV20-1 and TRBJ2-3; TRBD2 is a possible D gene (6 bases). The length of the CDR3 is 16 residues. Germline V gene data show CDR1 as DFQATT and CDR2 as SNEGSKA (reference sequence). Trimming shortened V by 5 bases and J by 4 bases, and 22 bases separated the two germline ends. The CDR3 sequence: CSADPLGGVGADTQYF. For the CDR3, the DNA is TGCAGTGCTGACCCCTTGGGGGGAGTGGGGGCAGATACGCAGTATTTT.

This rearrangement joins TRBV28 to TRBJ1-5; 8 bases line up with TRBD1. The CDR3 length is 14 residues. CDR1 is MDHEN and CDR2 is SYDVKM in the germline V gene. The junction had 6 bases not matched to a gene; V was cut back by 4 bases and J by 7 bases. Written as DNA, the CDR3 is TGTGCCAGCAGTTCCCGGGACAGGAGACAGCCCCAGCATTTT. Translation gives CASSSRDRRQPQHF.

This chain uses TRBV5-1 with TRBJ2-7; 14 positions match TRBD2. The CDR3 consists of 17 residues. CDR1 SGHRS and CDR2 YFSETQ come from the germline V gene. J was trimmed by 6 bases and V by 4 bases; bases with no gene match: 12. CDR3 region: CASSPRTSGGPGSEQYF. The CDR3 coding sequence is TGCGCCAGCAGCCCCCGGACTAGCGGGGGGCCTGGGTCCGAGCAGTACTTC.

This clonotype occurred a few times. The chain couples TRBV5-1 to TRBJ1-2; the D is unclear. Trimming left V 1 base short and J 4 bases short, with 11 bases between. The CDR3 spans 14 residues. Germline V gene lookup returns CDR1 SGHRS and CDR2 YFSETQ. For the CDR3, the DNA is TGCGCCAGCAGCTTGAGTTTGAGGAGCTATGGCTACACCTTC. Its translation is CASSLSLRSYGYTF.

The genes are TRBV21-1 and TRBJ2-2; no DNA check was done on the table's D call, TRBD2. TRBV21-1 is labeled a pseudogene. The CDR3 totals 19 residues. The CDR3 DNA reads TGTGCCAGCAGCAAACGTCCAGGGCGGGATTTCGCGAACACCGGGGAGCTGTTTTTT. Translation gives CASSKRPGRDFANTGELFF.

This clonotype was seen many times. The V gene is TRBV29-1, the J gene TRBJ1-2, with 8 bases identical to TRBD1. Germline V gene data show CDR1 as SQVTM and CDR2 as ANQGSEA. CDR3 size: 15 residues. V lost 7 bases and J lost 8; bases outside the gene matches: 18. CDR3 sequence reads: CSALLNGQGSRGYTF. CDR3 DNA: TGCAGCGCACTTCTAAACGGACAGGGATCAAGAGGCTACACCTTC.

DNA of the CDR3: TGTGCCAGCAGTTCTGGGAGCAACGAGCAGTACTTC. This gives the protein CASSSGSNEQYF. The chain joins TRBV7-9 to TRBJ2-7; D may be TRBD2 (5 bases). The ends were cut back, 6 bases at V and 5 bases at J, with 11 bases in the middle. Germline V CDR1 and CDR2: SEHNR, FQNEAQ (reference sequence). The CDR3 loop spans 12 amino acids.

The genes are TRBV9 and TRBJ2-1, with D tentatively TRBD1 (7 bases). This CDR3 has 14 amino acids. Between the trimmed V and J ends, which lost 3 bases and 9 bases, there was a span of 16 bases. Looked up from germline, CDR1 is SGDLS and CDR2 is YYNGEE. Here the CDR3 reads CASSGLGGRGEQFF. CDR3 DNA sequence: TGTGCCAGCAGCGGACTAGGGGGCCGGGGTGAGCAGTTCTTC.

The chain carries TRBV18 and TRBJ2-1, with 8 bases that match TRBD2. Germline V CDR1 and CDR2: KGHSH, LQKENI. CDR3 length: 15 amino acids. V lost 2 bases to trimming and J lost 7 bases; unmatched junction nucleotides: 7. In DNA form, the CDR3 reads TGTGCCAGCTCACCAATGGCTAGCGGGCCAAATGAGCAGTTCTTC. Its translation: CASSPMASGPNEQFF. Drawing the rest from reference TRBV18 and TRBJ2-1, the complete variable domain is NAGVMQNPRHLVRRRGQEARLRCSPMKGHSHVYWYRQLPEEGLKFMVYLQKENIIDESGMPKERFSAEFPKEGPSILRIQQVVRGDSAAYFCASSPMASGPNEQFFGPGTRLTVL.

This clonotype came up a few times. The chain joins TRBV5-1 to TRBJ2-7, with 7 bases fitting TRBD1. Germline CDR1 and CDR2: SGHRS and YFSETQ. V shed 3 bases, J shed 4 bases, and the junction held 10 bases outside the gene matches. This CDR3 contains 15 residues. Here the CDR3 DNA reads TGCGCCAGCAGCTACCGACAGGGAAAGGGGTACGAGCAGTACTTC. This codes for CASSYRQGKGYEQYF.

The V and J genes are TRBV24-1 and TRBJ2-5; TRBD1 agrees at 8 bases. Germline-derived CDR1 and CDR2 are KGHDR and SFDVKD. The CDR3 totals 17 residues. V gave up 5 bases and J gave up 3 bases; unmatched junction bases: 13. This chain's CDR3 is CATSASRPGGPEETQYF. CDR3 DNA sequence: TGTGCCACCAGTGCCTCACGGCCAGGGGGCCCTGAAGAGACCCAGTACTTC.

The V call is TRBV28, the J call TRBJ2-2, with 7 bases fitting TRBD2. After removal of 4 bases from V and 1 base from J, the junction contained 9 bases not matched to a gene. Germline CDR1 reads MDHEN; CDR2 reads SYDVKM. The CDR3 has 17 residues. The CDR3 coding sequence is TGTGCCAGCAGTTCCCCCTTCCTAGCGGTGAACACCGGGGAGCTGTTTTTT. Residues: CASSSPFLAVNTGELFF.

This clonotype occurred many times. The rearrangement uses TRBV20-1 and TRBJ1-1, with 8 bases lining up with TRBD1. This CDR3 has 12 amino acids. With 2 bases clipped from V and 4 bases from J, the junction kept 0 bases outside the gene matches. Germline loops: CDR1 DFQATT, CDR2 SNEGSKA (reference sequence). The CDR3 is CSARQGATEAFF. The DNA for the CDR3 is TGCAGTGCTAGACAGGGGGCCACTGAAGCTTTCTTT.

The V call is TRBV18, the J call TRBJ2-1; D assignment may be TRBD1 or TRBD2 (5 bases each). From germline, CDR1 is KGHSH and CDR2 LQKENI. The CDR3 length is 12 residues. Trimming removed 2 bases at V and 9 bases at J, with 8 bases between. CDR3 protein: CASSPTGTEQFF. The CDR3 nucleotides read TGTGCCAGCTCACCAACCGGGACTGAGCAGTTCTTC. The variable domain in full, completed from reference TRBV18 and TRBJ2-1, reads NAGVMQNPRHLVRRRGQEARLRCSPMKGHSHVYWYRQLPEEGLKFMVYLQKENIIDESGMPKERFSAEFPKEGPSILRIQQVVRGDSAAYFCASSPTGTEQFFGPGTRLTVL.

This chain joins TRBV18 and TRBJ2-7; tentative D call: TRBD2 (5 bases). The CDR3 has 13 amino acids. V was trimmed by 5 bases and J by 5 bases, leaving 13 bases between them. The germline V gene encodes CDR1 KGHSH and CDR2 LQKENI. DNA of the CDR3: TGTGCCAGCTCAGAGGGCGCCCAGAACGAGCAGTACTTC. Protein: CASSEGAQNEQYF.

CDR3 in amino acids: CASSSGQGKAFF. The CDR3 DNA is TGTGCCAGCAGCTCCGGACAGGGAAAAGCTTTCTTT. The V and J genes are TRBV7-2 and TRBJ1-1; 8 positions match TRBD1. Germline CDR1 and CDR2: SGHTA and FQGNSA. V lost 4 bases and J lost 9; bases outside the gene matches: 4. The CDR3 is made up of 12 amino acids.

As DNA, the CDR3 is TGTGCCAGCTCAACTAGCACAGATACGCAGTATTTT. Protein sequence: CASSTSTDTQYF. The chain has TRBV18 and TRBJ2-3; D is unclear. V lost 5 bases, J lost 0 bases, and 3 bases lay in between. The CDR3 loop spans 12 amino acids. Germline lookup yields CDR1 KGHSH and CDR2 LQKENI.